The 21 T cell receptor beta chains listed next were all sequenced from one sample in a study of blood T cells in healthy people across ages (dated by TCRdb to about 2015). Libraries were prepared through 5' RACE. The sample was run on an Illumina HiSeq 2500. A second roughly 7 to 11 cycle PCR used a sample-barcoded 5' primer and a J-beta primer mix. TCRdb took the public reads, trimmed them with fastp at Q25, ran MiXCR for clone calling and kept in-frame beta chains. CDR3 protein sequences are deduplicated, and each keeps its most common genes and DNA. Here the sample has 550,000 to 700,000 distinct CDR3 sequences; approximately 25% occur a single time. The leading ten clones occupy under 20% of the sample. Sequencing was carried out using blood. The receptors come from an older woman in good health.

This clonotype was counted a few times. The chain links TRBV20-1 to TRBJ2-2; TRBD2 is a possible D gene (6 bases). Trimming cost V 3 bases and J 5 bases, with 16 bases left between them. Looked up from germline, CDR1 is DFQATT and CDR2 is SNEGSKA (reference sequence). CDR3 length equals 15 residues. The CDR3 DNA follows: TGCAGTGCTAGGGGAGGAGGGCCCGGGACCGGGGAGCTGTTTTTT. It translates to CSARGGGPGTGELFF.

V usage is TRBV29-1 and J usage is TRBJ1-1; no reliable D call. This CDR3 spans 12 amino acids. From germline, CDR1 is SQVTM and CDR2 ANQGSEA. Trimming took 4 bases from V and 1 from J, leaving 7 bases between them. The DNA for the CDR3 is TGCAGCGTTGCGTCCAGGAACACTGAAGCTTTCTTT. The encoded protein is CSVASRNTEAFF.

The chain is built from TRBV11-3 and TRBJ1-1; D is undetermined. The CDR3 has 13 residues. V was shortened by 4 bases and J by 3 bases, with 9 bases between the two germline ends. Germline V gene data show CDR1 as SGHNT and CDR2 as YENEEA. CDR3 protein: CASSSARYTEAFF. The DNA of the CDR3 is TGTGCCAGCAGCTCCGCTCGATACACTGAAGCTTTCTTT.

V usage is TRBV5-1 and J usage is TRBJ1-2; 9 positions agree with TRBD1. The CDR3 is 14 residues long. V dropped 1 base and J dropped 8; count of bases not matched to a gene: 6. The germline V gene has CDR1 SGHRS and CDR2 YFSETQ. CDR3 sequence reads: CASSLRTGGGGYTF. DNA of the CDR3: TGCGCCAGCAGCTTGAGAACAGGGGGCGGCGGCTACACCTTC.

This clonotype was found a few times. CDR3 nucleotides: TGTGCCAGCAGCGCCGTAGGATCTTTCGTCTCCCCTGAAGCTTTCTTT. Translated, it gives CASSAVGSFVSPEAFF. The chain has TRBV7-9 and TRBJ1-1; D gene uncertain. CDR3 length equals 16 residues. The germline V gene encodes CDR1 SEHNR and CDR2 FQNEAQ (reference sequence). With 5 bases removed from V and 6 bases from J, the gap between germline ends came to 22 bases.

The V call is TRBV12-3 or TRBV12-4, the J call TRBJ1-5, with 10 bases fitting TRBD1. CDR3 length: 15 residues. The V segment lost 2 bases and the J segment 9 bases; nucleotides outside the gene matches: 7. CDR3 in DNA: TGTGCCAGCAGTTTAATGACAGGGGGCGTTGGGCCCCAGCATTTT. Its protein is CASSLMTGGVGPQHF.

V and J are TRBV3-1 and TRBJ1-3; the D is unclear. Trimming took off 2 bases at V and 14 bases at J, with 13 bases between the two ends. The germline V gene has CDR1 LGHDT and CDR2 YNNKEL (reference sequence). The CDR3 length is 12 residues. In nucleotides, the CDR3 is TGTGCCAGCAGCCAAAGCGGTTCGCTTGTATATTTT. Amino acid sequence: CASSQSGSLVYF.

The chain employs TRBV6-2 or TRBV6-3 and TRBJ2-3; no clear D gene. This CDR3 has 14 residues. Trimming pared 2 bases from V and 9 bases from J, leaving 15 bases between. Germline CDR1 reads MNHEY; CDR2 reads SVGEGT. This CDR3 reads CASSYPDPSRTQYF. CDR3 DNA: TGTGCCAGCAGTTACCCGGACCCCTCCAGGACGCAGTATTTT.

The gene calls are TRBV7-3 and TRBJ2-5; D not resolved. CDR1 and CDR2 (germline): SGHTA, FQGTGA. The V end lost 6 bases, the J end lost 5 bases, and 16 bases lay between the germline ends. The CDR3 consists of 14 residues. CDR3 coding DNA: TGTGCCAGCAGACAAATAACAATCCAGGAGACCCAGTACTTC. Translation: CASRQITIQETQYF.

The chain is built from TRBV12-3 or TRBV12-4 and TRBJ2-5; D may be TRBD2 (6 bases). Trimming took 6 bases from V and 7 from J, leaving 15 bases between them. The CDR3 consists of 13 residues. CDR3 region: CASSRDSRPTQYF. In DNA form, the CDR3 reads TGTGCCAGCAGCCGGGACTCCCGCCCGACCCAGTACTTC.

This clonotype was seen more than once but under ten times. The chain recombines TRBV2 with TRBJ2-1; 12 nucleotides line up with TRBD2. J was trimmed by 4 bases and V by 7 bases; bases with no gene match: 8. The CDR3 has 16 residues. Germline loops: CDR1 SNHLY, CDR2 FYNNEI. This CDR3 reads CASKRIGTSGYNEQFF. In DNA, the CDR3 is TGTGCCAGCAAAAGGATTGGGACTAGCGGGTACAATGAGCAGTTCTTC.

This clonotype showed up just a few times. This sequence joins TRBV6-6 and TRBJ2-5; possible D gene TRBD1, 7 bases. From germline, CDR1 is MNHNY and CDR2 SVGAGI (reference sequence). This CDR3 spans 14 amino acids. Between the trimmed V and J ends, which lost 6 bases and 4 bases, there was a span of 15 bases. The CDR3: CASSDRQGGETQYF. CDR3 in DNA: TGTGCCAGCAGCGACAGGCAGGGGGGAGAGACCCAGTACTTC.

The chain carries TRBV5-5 and TRBJ1-4, with 8 positions matching TRBD1. The CDR3 loop spans 16 amino acids. Germline CDR1 and CDR2: SGHKS and YYEKEE (reference sequence). The V segment lost 5 bases and the J segment 3 bases; nucleotides outside the gene matches: 9. The CDR3 region has the DNA TGTGCCAGCAGTCCCGGACAGGGACGGGCTAATGAAAAACTGTTTTTT. This encodes CASSPGQGRANEKLFF.

This clonotype has only a few counts. This may be a read error: a much more frequent sequence differs by one nucleotide. The chain has TRBV5-1 and TRBJ1-2, with a weak D call TRBD1 (6 bases). The CDR3 is made up of 14 amino acids. V was clipped by 0 bases and J by 1 base, with 7 bases between them. Germline CDR1 reads SGHRS; CDR2 reads YFSETQ. The CDR3 is CASSLGQVNYGYTF. The DNA for the CDR3 is TGCGCCAGCAGCTTGGGACAGGTTAACTATGGCTACACCTTC. The full variable domain, completed using reference TRBV5-1 and TRBJ1-2, is KAGVTQTPRYLIKTRGQQVTLSCSPISGHRSVSWYQQTPGQGLQFLFEYFSETQRNKGNFPGRFSGRQFSNSRSEMNVSTLELGDSALYLCASSLGQVNYGYTFGSGTRLTVV.

This clonotype came up a few times. The chain recombines TRBV4-1 with TRBJ2-2; TRBD2 matches 15 bases. Germline CDR1 MGHRA, CDR2 YSYEKL. Trimming took 4 bases from V and 2 from J; bases not matched to a gene: 8. CDR3 length equals 19 residues. CDR3 residues: CASSPAGLAGGSNTGELFF. The DNA of the CDR3 is TGCGCCAGCAGCCCCGCGGGACTAGCGGGGGGCTCAAACACCGGGGAGCTGTTTTTT.

The table lists this clonotype with many counts. The V and J genes are TRBV6-1 and TRBJ1-5; the D gene is possibly TRBD1 (6 bases). Germline-derived CDR1 and CDR2 are MNHNS and SASEGT. V was shortened by 4 bases and J by 3 bases, with 13 bases between the two germline ends. CDR3 size: 15 residues. CDR3 region: CASSVIGQTNQPQHF. For the CDR3, the DNA is TGTGCCAGCAGTGTAATCGGACAGACCAATCAGCCCCAGCATTTT.

There are a few counts of this clonotype. The chain has TRBV7-2 and TRBJ2-4; 13 bases agree with TRBD2. CDR1 SGHTA and CDR2 FQGNSA come from the germline V gene. This CDR3 contains 19 residues. With 5 bases clipped from V and 0 bases from J, the junction kept 10 bases outside the gene matches. This chain's CDR3 is CASSPRTSGGVLAKNIQYF. As DNA, the CDR3 is TGTGCCAGCAGCCCTAGGACTAGCGGGGGCGTACTAGCCAAAAACATTCAGTACTTC.

This chain uses TRBV7-2 with TRBJ2-3; 10 bases line up with TRBD2. The CDR3 length is 16 residues. Germline lookup yields CDR1 SGHTA and CDR2 FQGNSA. Trimming removed 8 bases from V and 2 bases from J; junction bases left unmatched: 10. Here the CDR3 DNA reads TGTGCCAGCTTAGCCCGGCTAGCGGGGGTCACAGATACGCAGTATTTT. It codes for CASLARLAGVTDTQYF.

This clonotype was observed many times. In DNA form, the CDR3 reads TGCGCCAGCAGCTTCCGGGGGAGCTCCTACAATGAGCAGTTCTTC. Amino acids: CASSFRGSSYNEQFF. This chain connects TRBV5-1 to TRBJ2-1; possible D gene TRBD2, 6 bases. The germline V gene has CDR1 SGHRS and CDR2 YFSETQ. This CDR3 contains 15 residues. V lost 2 bases to trimming and J lost 0 bases, with 9 bases between them.

The table lists this clonotype with a few counts. The chain has TRBV7-2 and TRBJ1-1; no reliable D call. In germline, CDR1 is SGHTA, CDR2 FQGNSA. This CDR3 comprises 11 residues. Trimming cost V 5 bases and J 6 bases, with 7 bases left between them. Here the CDR3 reads CASSPISEAFF. The DNA of the CDR3 is TGTGCCAGCAGCCCGATCTCTGAAGCTTTCTTT.

The CDR3 sequence is CASSSNHRGPNYGYTF. CDR3 nucleotides: TGTGCCAGCAGCTCAAACCACAGGGGACCCAACTATGGCTACACCTTC. The chain links TRBV7-9 to TRBJ1-2, with 7 bases aligning to TRBD1. Germline trimming cut 4 bases from V and 2 bases from J; bases unmatched to any gene: 10. The CDR3 is made up of 16 amino acids. CDR1 and CDR2 (germline): SEHNR, FQNEAQ (reference sequence).